These T cell receptor beta chains were read from a single sample in a study of T cell responses to AZD1222 COVID-19 vaccine. Profiling relied on immunoSEQ multiplex PCR, and the TCRdb table lists in-frame clones only, not all of them. There are 85,000 to 100,000 clones in the sample; around 73% occur only once, and roughly 21% lies in the top ten. The material was peripheral blood, obtained on day 0 of AZD1222 vaccination. The receptor set was obtained from an adult in good health. Each CDR3 is given with its conserved first and last residue. A D gene is named only where the DNA matches it firmly. Size tells how often a clone was seen (once, few, many) or the class of an expanded clone, and some rows leave it out.

v_gene: TRBV5-1; j_gene: TRBJ2-7; abundance: -; len: 14; d_gene: TRBD1; CDR3aa: CASSPWTGSVGQYF; CDR3nt: TGCGCCAGCAGCCCGTGGACAGGTTCGGTCGGGCAGTACTTC
v_gene: TRBV18; j_gene: TRBJ2-2; abundance: -; len: 15; d_gene: -; CDR3aa: CASSPRDRNTGELFF; CDR3nt: TGTGCCAGCTCACCCAGGGATCGGAACACCGGGGAGCTGTTTTTT
v_gene: TRBV7-9; j_gene: TRBJ1-1; abundance: -; len: 13; d_gene: -; CDR3aa: CASSLTGYTEAFF; CDR3nt: TGTGCCAGCAGCTTAACAGGGTACACTGAAGCTTTCTTT
v_gene: TRBV25-1; j_gene: TRBJ2-2; abundance: -; len: 14; d_gene: -; CDR3aa: CASSESGRTGELFF; CDR3nt: TGTGCCAGCAGTGAATCCGGGCGCACCGGGGAGCTGTTTTTT
v_gene: TRBV3-1/TRBV3-2; j_gene: TRBJ2-2; abundance: -; len: 17; d_gene: TRBD2; CDR3aa: CASSQFVFGRETGELFF; CDR3nt: TGTGCCAGCAGCCAATTTGTATTCGGGCGGGAGACCGGGGAGCTGTTTTTT
v_gene: TRBV6-2/TRBV6-3; j_gene: TRBJ2-7; abundance: -; len: 13; d_gene: -; CDR3aa: CASSYGRGYEQYF; CDR3nt: TGTGCCAGCAGTTACGGGAGGGGGTACGAGCAGTACTTC
v_gene: TRBV28; j_gene: TRBJ2-5; abundance: -; len: 16; d_gene: -; CDR3aa: CASRPQIGDRGETQYF; CDR3nt: TGTGCCAGCAGGCCCCAAATCGGGGATCGGGGAGAGACCCAGTACTTC
v_gene: TRBV6-5; j_gene: TRBJ2-2; abundance: -; len: 13; d_gene: TRBD1; CDR3aa: CASRQGYTGELFF; CDR3nt: TGTGCCAGCAGACAGGGGTACACCGGGGAGCTGTTTTTT
v_gene: TRBV21-1; j_gene: TRBJ1-3; abundance: -; len: 17; d_gene: -; CDR3aa: CASTRRGQPLRGNTIYF; CDR3nt: TGTGCCAGCACGAGAAGGGGACAGCCGCTGAGAGGAAACACCATATATTTT
v_gene: TRBV4-3; j_gene: TRBJ2-5; abundance: -; len: 18; d_gene: TRBD1; CDR3aa: CASSPRGAGGPTQETQYF; CDR3nt: TGCGCCAGCAGCCCAAGAGGAGCAGGGGGCCCGACTCAAGAGACCCAGTACTTC
v_gene: TRBV13; j_gene: TRBJ1-5; abundance: -; len: 16; d_gene: -; CDR3aa: CASSLGPLRGAQPQHF; CDR3nt: TGTGCCAGCAGCTTAGGGCCCCTCAGGGGTGCTCAGCCCCAGCATTTT
v_gene: TRBV6-5; j_gene: TRBJ1-2; abundance: -; len: 16; d_gene: -; CDR3aa: CASSSPPGGGGYGYTF; CDR3nt: TGTGCCAGCAGTTCCCCCCCCGGGGGGGGCGGATATGGCTACACCTTC
v_gene: TRBV9; j_gene: TRBJ1-1; abundance: -; len: 14; d_gene: TRBD1; CDR3aa: CASSVLQGDTEAFF; CDR3nt: TGTGCCAGCAGCGTATTACAGGGGGACACTGAAGCTTTCTTT
v_gene: TRBV3-1/TRBV3-2; j_gene: TRBJ2-3; abundance: -; len: 13; d_gene: -; CDR3aa: CASSQQVGTGTYF; CDR3nt: -
v_gene: TRBV6-5; j_gene: TRBJ2-5; abundance: -; len: 13; d_gene: -; CDR3aa: CASNRIHPETQYF; CDR3nt: TGTGCCAGCAACCGGATCCACCCAGAGACCCAGTACTTC
v_gene: TRBV2; j_gene: TRBJ2-1; abundance: -; len: 14; d_gene: -; CDR3aa: CASSEELALNEQFF; CDR3nt: TGTGCCAGCAGTGAAGAACTAGCTCTCAATGAGCAGTTCTTC
v_gene: TRBV19; j_gene: TRBJ1-5; abundance: -; len: 13; d_gene: -; CDR3aa: CASTLYSNQPQHF; CDR3nt: TGTGCCAGTACCCTTTATAGCAATCAGCCCCAGCATTTT
v_gene: TRBV11-2; j_gene: TRBJ1-2; abundance: -; len: 16; d_gene: TRBD1; CDR3aa: CASSLGGQGAIYGYTF; CDR3nt: TGTGCCAGCAGCTTAGGGGGACAGGGGGCTATCTATGGCTACACCTTC
v_gene: TRBV4-3; j_gene: TRBJ2-3; abundance: -; len: 14; d_gene: -; CDR3aa: CASSQGWSTDTQYF; CDR3nt: TGCGCCAGCAGCCAAGGGTGGTCCACAGATACGCAGTATTTT
v_gene: TRBV30; j_gene: TRBJ1-2; abundance: -; len: 12; d_gene: TRBD1; CDR3aa: CASKDRGYGYTF; CDR3nt: TGTGCCTCCAAGGACAGGGGCTATGGCTACACCTTC
v_gene: TRBV30; j_gene: TRBJ1-1; abundance: -; len: 11; d_gene: -; CDR3aa: CAWSLGPSAFF; CDR3nt: TGTGCCTGGAGTTTAGGCCCCTCGGCTTTCTTT
v_gene: TRBV5-4; j_gene: TRBJ1-6; abundance: -; len: 15; d_gene: -; CDR3aa: CASRYGTAYNSPLHF; CDR3nt: TGTGCCAGCAGATACGGGACGGCCTATAATTCACCCCTCCACTTT
v_gene: TRBV6-5; j_gene: TRBJ1-3; abundance: once; len: 16; d_gene: -; CDR3aa: CASSYSVTGPGNTIYF; CDR3nt: TGTGCCAGCAGTTACTCAGTCACAGGGCCTGGAAACACCATATATTTT
v_gene: TRBV6-2/TRBV6-3; j_gene: TRBJ2-7; abundance: -; len: 13; d_gene: -; CDR3aa: CASSYSLLYEQYF; CDR3nt: TGTGCCAGCAGTTACAGTCTCCTATACGAGCAGTACTTC
v_gene: TRBV11-2; j_gene: TRBJ1-5; abundance: few; len: 16; d_gene: TRBD1; CDR3aa: CASSLGGQGMGQPQHF; CDR3nt: TGTGCCAGCAGCTTAGGGGGACAGGGTATGGGTCAGCCCCAGCATTTT
v_gene: TRBV14; j_gene: TRBJ2-1; abundance: -; len: 16; d_gene: -; CDR3aa: CASSQFVGGDYNEQFF; CDR3nt: TGTGCCAGCAGCCAGTTCGTGGGCGGGGACTACAATGAGCAGTTCTTC
v_gene: TRBV5-1; j_gene: TRBJ2-7; abundance: -; len: 14; d_gene: TRBD1; CDR3aa: CASSMGQGLDEQYF; CDR3nt: TGCGCCAGCAGCATGGGACAGGGGCTCGACGAGCAGTACTTC
v_gene: TRBV7-2; j_gene: TRBJ1-2; abundance: -; len: 15; d_gene: -; CDR3aa: CASSPQQGSDYGYTF; CDR3nt: TGTGCCAGCAGCCCCCAACAAGGAAGTGACTATGGCTACACCTTC
v_gene: TRBV4-1; j_gene: TRBJ2-3; abundance: -; len: 17; d_gene: -; CDR3aa: CASSQERTPARVDTQYF; CDR3nt: TGCGCCAGCAGCCAAGAAAGAACCCCGGCGCGGGTAGATACGCAGTATTTT
v_gene: TRBV28; j_gene: TRBJ2-2; abundance: -; len: 14; d_gene: TRBD2; CDR3aa: CASRGGLEVGELFF; CDR3nt: TGTGCCAGCAGGGGGGGACTAGAGGTCGGGGAGCTGTTTTTT
v_gene: TRBV20-1; j_gene: TRBJ1-1; abundance: few; len: 16; d_gene: TRBD1; CDR3aa: CSASDATGGRGTEAFF; CDR3nt: TGCAGTGCTAGTGATGCAACAGGGGGTCGGGGCACTGAAGCTTTCTTT
v_gene: TRBV2; j_gene: TRBJ2-1; abundance: -; len: 15; d_gene: -; CDR3aa: CASSEALPGNNEQFF; CDR3nt: TGTGCCAGCAGTGAAGCGCTTCCCGGGAATAATGAGCAGTTCTTC
v_gene: TRBV5-1; j_gene: TRBJ2-7; abundance: -; len: 12; d_gene: TRBD2; CDR3aa: CASSRGDYEQYF; CDR3nt: TGCGCCAGCAGCCGGGGGGACTACGAGCAGTACTTC
v_gene: TRBV6-5; j_gene: TRBJ2-2; abundance: -; len: 15; d_gene: -; CDR3aa: CASRVGDRNTGELFF; CDR3nt: TGTGCCAGCAGAGTGGGCGATAGGAACACCGGGGAGCTGTTTTTT
v_gene: TRBV3-1/TRBV3-2; j_gene: TRBJ1-1; abundance: once; len: 15; d_gene: -; CDR3aa: CASSQVPEGNTEAFF; CDR3nt: TGTGCCAGCAGCCAAGTGCCGGAGGGGAACACTGAAGCTTTCTTT
v_gene: TRBV5-4; j_gene: TRBJ2-5; abundance: -; len: 14; d_gene: -; CDR3aa: CASSSRYQGETQYF; CDR3nt: TGTGCCAGCAGCTCCCGCTACCAGGGCGAGACCCAGTACTTC
v_gene: TRBV2; j_gene: TRBJ1-1; abundance: -; len: 12; d_gene: -; CDR3aa: CASSPRVEGAFF; CDR3nt: TGTGCCAGCAGCCCGAGGGTCGAAGGGGCTTTCTTT
v_gene: TRBV12-3/TRBV12-4; j_gene: TRBJ1-5; abundance: -; len: 12; d_gene: -; CDR3aa: CASSSRNQPQHF; CDR3nt: TGTGCCAGCAGTTCCAGAAATCAGCCCCAGCATTTT
v_gene: TRBV27; j_gene: TRBJ2-3; abundance: -; len: 15; d_gene: -; CDR3aa: CASSFTIDPSDTQYF; CDR3nt: TGTGCCAGCAGTTTTACTATAGACCCCTCGGATACGCAGTATTTT
v_gene: TRBV28; j_gene: TRBJ1-3; abundance: -; len: 15; d_gene: -; CDR3aa: CASILGGESGNTIYF; CDR3nt: TGTGCCAGCATCCTTGGGGGGGAGTCTGGAAACACCATATATTTT
v_gene: TRBV12-5; j_gene: TRBJ1-2; abundance: -; len: 13; d_gene: TRBD1; CDR3aa: CASGLEGDRSYTF; CDR3nt: TGTGCTAGTGGTTTGGAAGGGGACAGGAGCTACACCTTC
v_gene: TRBV12-3/TRBV12-4; j_gene: TRBJ1-1; abundance: once; len: 11; d_gene: -; CDR3aa: CASGWNTEAFF; CDR3nt: TGTGCCAGCGGGTGGAACACTGAAGCTTTCTTT
v_gene: TRBV28; j_gene: TRBJ2-1; abundance: -; len: 16; d_gene: -; CDR3aa: CASTLGGASAYNEQFF; CDR3nt: TGTGCCAGCACCCTCGGAGGGGCGTCGGCCTACAATGAGCAGTTCTTC
v_gene: TRBV6-5; j_gene: TRBJ2-7; abundance: -; len: 13; d_gene: TRBD2; CDR3aa: CASRLAGVNEQYF; CDR3nt: TGTGCCAGCAGACTAGCGGGAGTCAACGAGCAGTACTTC
v_gene: TRBV2; j_gene: TRBJ2-5; abundance: -; len: 15; d_gene: TRBD1; CDR3aa: CASRDPGQGAETQYF; CDR3nt: TGTGCCAGCAGGGATCCGGGACAGGGGGCTGAGACCCAGTACTTC
v_gene: TRBV4-1; j_gene: TRBJ2-1; abundance: -; len: 16; d_gene: -; CDR3aa: CASSQLSGLAYNEQFF; CDR3nt: TGCGCCAGCAGCCAGCTATCGGGACTGGCTTACAATGAGCAGTTCTTC
v_gene: TRBV5-4; j_gene: TRBJ1-2; abundance: once; len: 13; d_gene: -; CDR3aa: CASSLSTNYGYTF; CDR3nt: TGTGCCAGCAGCTTATCCACCAACTATGGCTACACCTTC
v_gene: TRBV10-2; j_gene: TRBJ1-2; abundance: -; len: 13; d_gene: -; CDR3aa: CASRQAANYGYTF; CDR3nt: TGCGCCAGCAGGCAGGCAGCTAACTATGGCTACACCTTC
v_gene: TRBV5-6; j_gene: TRBJ1-5; abundance: few; len: 15; d_gene: -; CDR3aa: CASSTGQISNQPQHF; CDR3nt: TGTGCCAGCAGCACCGGACAGATTAGCAATCAGCCCCAGCATTTT
v_gene: TRBV5-1; j_gene: TRBJ2-5; abundance: -; len: 15; d_gene: TRBD2; CDR3aa: CASSLKLAGQETQYF; CDR3nt: TGCGCCAGCAGCTTGAAACTAGCGGGGCAAGAGACCCAGTACTTC
v_gene: TRBV29-1; j_gene: TRBJ2-1; abundance: -; len: 12; d_gene: -; CDR3aa: CSVSIWDNEQFF; CDR3nt: TGCAGCGTTAGTATCTGGGACAATGAGCAGTTCTTC
v_gene: TRBV19; j_gene: TRBJ2-7; abundance: -; len: 13; d_gene: TRBD1; CDR3aa: CASSPTGGNEQYF; CDR3nt: TGTGCCAGTAGCCCGACAGGGGGTAACGAGCAGTACTTC
v_gene: TRBV9; j_gene: TRBJ1-2; abundance: -; len: 15; d_gene: -; CDR3aa: CASSLRGRDSYGYTF; CDR3nt: TGTGCCAGCAGCCTAAGGGGGAGGGATTCCTATGGCTACACCTTC
v_gene: TRBV12-3/TRBV12-4; j_gene: TRBJ1-2; abundance: -; len: 13; d_gene: -; CDR3aa: CASSKTQNYGYTF; CDR3nt: TGTGCCAGCAGCAAAACTCAGAACTATGGCTACACCTTC
v_gene: TRBV2; j_gene: TRBJ2-7; abundance: medium-sized; len: 14; d_gene: TRBD2; CDR3aa: CASSAGLAFYEQYF; CDR3nt: TGTGCCAGCAGTGCGGGACTAGCATTTTACGAGCAGTACTTC
v_gene: TRBV7-9; j_gene: TRBJ2-1; abundance: -; len: 19; d_gene: TRBD2; CDR3aa: CASSSTGLAGGIVGNEQFF; CDR3nt: TGTGCCAGCAGCTCGACAGGACTAGCGGGAGGGATCGTGGGCAATGAGCAGTTCTTC
v_gene: TRBV5-8; j_gene: TRBJ2-4; abundance: few; len: 14; d_gene: -; CDR3aa: CASSLGGYSNIQYF; CDR3nt: TGTGCCAGCAGCTTGGGAGGGTACTCAAACATTCAGTACTTC